Listed below are T cell receptor beta chains from one sample, sequenced in a study of beta chain features in type 1 diabetes. Sequencing was performed with immunoSEQ multiplex PCR; in TCRdb, only in-frame clones are kept and a portion is missing. The table has around 310,000 clones, roughly 12% seen once; the top ten hold roughly 0.015%. Specimen: naive CD4+ T cells from blood. These TCRs come from a woman aged 18 to 35 with type 1 diabetes. Both conserved end residues are part of each CDR3. A D gene is named only where the DNA matches it firmly. Rows give clone size only sometimes, using once, few, many, or a class for an expanded clone.

v_call	d_call	j_call	clone_size	cdr3_nt	cdr3_aa
TRBV19	TRBD1	TRBJ1-2	-	TGTGCCAGTAGTCCGCGACAGGGAGACCAACGCTATGGCTACACCTTC	CASSPRQGDQRYGYTF
TRBV25-1	-	TRBJ1-2	-	TGTGCCAGCAGTGAAGCGGGACGATTCTATGGCTACACCTTC	CASSEAGRFYGYTF
TRBV6-6	-	TRBJ2-2	few	TGTGCCAGCAGTTACGTGGTCGGGAGAACCGGGGAGCTGTTTTTT	CASSYVVGRTGELFF
TRBV30	TRBD2	TRBJ2-1	-	TGTGCCTGGAGTGTACGGTCTAGCGGGAGCGGTGAGCAGTTCTTC	CAWSVRSSGSGEQFF
TRBV7-9	TRBD2	TRBJ2-7	few	TGTGCCAGCAGCTTAGCGGGGCGGGGGGCCGGCTCCTACGAGCAGTACTTC	CASSLAGRGAGSYEQYF
TRBV7-9	-	TRBJ2-2	few	TGTGCCAGCACGCCCAGTATTAGCGGGAACACCGGGGAGCTGTTTTTT	CASTPSISGNTGELFF
TRBV2	-	TRBJ2-7	-	TGTGCCAGCAGTGTTAGAAGCGAGCAGTACTTC	CASSVRSEQYF
TRBV10-3	-	TRBJ1-5	-	TGTGCCATCAGTGCCGGGAATCAGCCCCAGCATTTT	CAISAGNQPQHF
TRBV9	TRBD2	TRBJ2-1	few	TGTGCCAGCAGCGTAGCGTCTAGCGGGAGCCAGGAGCAGTTCTTC	CASSVASSGSQEQFF
TRBV7-3	-	TRBJ1-2	few	TGTGCCAGCAGCGGGGGAGGTGGCTATGGCTACACCTTC	CASSGGGGYGYTF
TRBV7-2	-	TRBJ2-1	few	TGTGCCAGCAGCTTGCGGGTCAATGAGCAGTTCTTC	CASSLRVNEQFF
TRBV5-1	TRBD1	TRBJ2-7	few	TGCGCCAGCAGCTTGGACTCGACAGGGAATTCCTACGAGCAGTACTTC	CASSLDSTGNSYEQYF
TRBV7-9	TRBD2	TRBJ2-5	-	TGTGCCAGCAGCCCCAGACTAGCTACGGAGACCCAGTACTTC	CASSPRLATETQYF
TRBV28	-	TRBJ1-2	few	TGTGCCAGCAATGGCCCATGGACCTTC	CASNGPWTF
TRBV5-6	TRBD2	TRBJ2-3	few	TGTGCCAGCAGCTTGCCCGGACTAGCTTACACAGATACGCAGTATTTT	CASSLPGLAYTDTQYF
TRBV5-4	-	TRBJ2-1	-	TGTGCCAGCAGCCTTGACTCCCTCTCCTACAATGAGCAGTTCTTC	CASSLDSLSYNEQFF
TRBV30	TRBD2	TRBJ2-3	-	TGTGCCTGGAGTAGCGGGAGGGATAGAGATACGCAGTATTTT	CAWSSGRDRDTQYF
TRBV9	-	TRBJ2-2	few	TGTGCCAGCAGCACCCGGAGCACCGGGGAGCTGTTTTTT	CASSTRSTGELFF
TRBV27	TRBD1	TRBJ1-4	-	TGTGCCAGCAGTCGTAACAGGGGAACTAATGAAAAACTGTTTTTT	CASSRNRGTNEKLFF
TRBV28	TRBD1	TRBJ1-5	-	TGTGCCAGCAGTTTACGATTCGGGACAGGGAGAAATCAGCCCCAGCATTTT	CASSLRFGTGRNQPQHF
TRBV9	-	TRBJ2-3	-	TGTGCCAGCAGCGACCAGGGGGGACGGGATACGCAGTATTTT	CASSDQGGRDTQYF
TRBV5-1	TRBD1	TRBJ2-3	-	TGCGCCAGCAGCTGGGGGACAGGGGATTACCCCGCTAGCACAGATACGCAGTATTTT	CASSWGTGDYPASTDTQYF
TRBV2	TRBD1	TRBJ2-5	few	TGTGCCAGCACCCGGGACAGCACTGAAGAGACCCAGTACTTC	CASTRDSTEETQYF
TRBV5-1	-	TRBJ1-2	few	TGCGCCAGCAGGCAGGATACCTATGGCTACACCTTC	CASRQDTYGYTF
TRBV7-2	TRBD1	TRBJ1-1	few	TGTGCCAGCAGCTTAACTTCAGGGGGCGCAAGCACTGAAGCTTTCTTT	CASSLTSGGASTEAFF
TRBV15	-	TRBJ2-7	-	TGTGCCACCAGCAGAGATAGCAGGGCCGAGCAGTACTTC	CATSRDSRAEQYF
TRBV19	TRBD1	TRBJ1-2	-	TGTGCCAGTAGTCCCCGGACAGGGGCCCTTAACTATGGCTACACCTTC	CASSPRTGALNYGYTF
TRBV19	TRBD1	TRBJ1-2	-	TGTGCCACCACTCGGACAGGGAAGGAGAGTGGCTACACCTTC	CATTRTGKESGYTF
TRBV7-9	TRBD2	TRBJ2-3	-	TGTGCCAGCAGCTTAAAGCTAGCGGGGATCACAGATACGCAGTATTTT	CASSLKLAGITDTQYF
TRBV18	TRBD1	TRBJ1-5	-	TGTGCCAGCTCACAGGGGGCGGGTGGTCAGCCCCAGCATTTT	CASSQGAGGQPQHF
TRBV10-3	TRBD2	TRBJ2-1	few	TGTGCCATCGGGACTAGCGGGAGCAATGAGCAGTTCTTC	CAIGTSGSNEQFF
TRBV5-1	-	TRBJ2-2	few	TGCGCCAGCAGCTTGGTTTGGCGGGACCTCACCGGGGAGCTGTTTTTT	CASSLVWRDLTGELFF
TRBV7-2	TRBD2	TRBJ2-5	-	TGTGCCAGCAGCTTAAGGGTCGGGAGGGAAGAGACCCAGTACTTC	CASSLRVGREETQYF
TRBV5-1	TRBD1	TRBJ1-5	-	TGCGCCAGCAGCTTGTCGACAGGGGGGCAGCCCCAGCATTTT	CASSLSTGGQPQHF
TRBV25-1	-	TRBJ1-1	-	TGTGCCAGCAGTGAATGGGGACTGATGAACACTGAAGCTTTCTTT	CASSEWGLMNTEAFF
TRBV5-4	-	TRBJ2-2	-	TGTGCCAGCAGCTTGTGGGGCGACAAGCCCGGGGAGCTGTTTTTT	CASSLWGDKPGELFF
TRBV15	-	TRBJ1-3	few	TGTGCCACCAGCAGAGTGGGACTGGATGGAAACACCATATATTTT	CATSRVGLDGNTIYF
TRBV30	TRBD2	TRBJ2-1	few	TGTGCCTGGGGGGGGGAAGATGGGCGGCAGTTCTTC	CAWGGEDGRQFF
TRBV4-1	-	TRBJ2-4	-	TGCGCCAGCAGCCAAGTCGGACAGCCACAAGAAGGCAAAAACATTCAGTACTTC	CASSQVGQPQEGKNIQYF
TRBV29-1	TRBD1	TRBJ1-2	few	TGCAGCGTCGAGGGACAGGTTGGCCCGAACTATGGCTACACCTTC	CSVEGQVGPNYGYTF
TRBV19	-	TRBJ1-1	few	TGTGCCAGTAGTATGTGGACAGCGAACACTGAAGCTTTCTTT	CASSMWTANTEAFF
TRBV7-2	TRBD2	TRBJ2-1	few	TGTGCCCAAGGGGGGGGACTAGCGGGAGTGAAGTTCTTC	CAQGGGLAGVKFF
TRBV18	-	TRBJ2-1	few	TGTGCCAGCTCAATCATCGGAGGTAGCGATGAGCAGTTCTTC	CASSIIGGSDEQFF
TRBV30	-	TRBJ2-6	-	TGTGCCTGGAGCGGAGTGTGGGGCTTCAACTCTGGGGCCAACGTCCTGACTTTC	CAWSGVWGFNSGANVLTF
TRBV30	-	TRBJ1-1	-	TGTGCCTGGAGTGTACATAGCAACACTGAAGCTTTCTTT	CAWSVHSNTEAFF
TRBV29-1	-	TRBJ2-3	few	TGCAGCGTTTCTCGTACCTCCCCGGGCACAGATACGCAGTATTTT	CSVSRTSPGTDTQYF
TRBV2	-	TRBJ2-1	-	TGTGCCAGCAGTGAGAGCGCGAGCTCCTACAATGAGCAGTTCTTC	CASSESASSYNEQFF
TRBV19	-	TRBJ1-4	few	TGTGCCAGTAGCCCGGGGGGCGGTGGTGAAAAACTGTTTTTT	CASSPGGGGEKLFF
TRBV30	TRBD1	TRBJ2-5	few	TGTGCCTGGAGCGGAACAGGGGTCAATAGGGAGACCCAGTACTTC	CAWSGTGVNRETQYF
TRBV27	TRBD2	TRBJ2-5	few	TGTGCCAGCAGAGATTTAGCGGGAGGGCGGCGGGAGACCCAGTACTTC	CASRDLAGGRRETQYF
TRBV5-1	TRBD1	TRBJ2-7	-	TGCGCCAGCAGTTACAGGACAGGGGGAATCTACGAGCAGTACTTC	CASSYRTGGIYEQYF
TRBV19	-	TRBJ2-3	few	TGTGCCAGTAGTATAGATCAGCCAGGACAAAATACGCAGTATTTT	CASSIDQPGQNTQYF
TRBV19	TRBD1	TRBJ1-5	once	TGTGCCAGTAGTACAGAGACAGGGGTCAATCAGCCCCAGCATTTT	CASSTETGVNQPQHF
TRBV11-2	TRBD2	TRBJ2-1	-	TGTGCCAGCAGCATCCGACTAGCGGCCTCCTACAATGAGCAGTTCTTC	CASSIRLAASYNEQFF